This is a list of T cell receptor beta chains from one sample in a study of T-cell memory formation after mild COVID-19. TCRdb used MiXCR to reprocess the 5' RACE reads, holding one entry per CDR3 protein. The sample lists some 300,000 distinct CDR3 sequences, around 19% occurring once. The sequencing sample was made of PBMCs or a T cell subset sorted from them (not recorded which). The receptors stem from a man aged 18 to 35 who had mild COVID-19 (a few samples of this study predate the infection). Cell type and time point are not known. Each CDR3 is given with its conserved first and last residue. A D gene is named only where the DNA matches it firmly. Not all rows give a size; the values are once, few, many and, for expanded clones, a class.

cdr3_length clone_size j_call d_call v_call cdr3_aa cdr3_nt
15 few TRBJ1-2 . TRBV20-1 CSARDRTDPSYGYTF TGCAGTGCTAGAGACAGGACAGACCCGAGCTATGGCTACACCTTC
15 . TRBJ1-1 . TRBV5-1 CASSLTKGGDTEAFF TGCGCCAGCAGCCTGACTAAAGGAGGGGACACTGAAGCTTTCTTT
14 . TRBJ2-3 . TRBV5-1 CASSPSTDGNTQYF TGCGCCAGCAGCCCCTCGACAGACGGGAATACGCAGTATTTT
12 few TRBJ1-2 TRBD1 TRBV29-1 CSVGDRDYGYTF TGCAGCGTGGGGGACAGGGACTATGGCTACACCTTC
18 . TRBJ2-3 TRBD2 TRBV4-3 CASSQGWGAGYWSDTQYF TGCGCCAGCAGCCAAGGTTGGGGAGCGGGGTATTGGTCAGATACGCAGTATTTT
16 . TRBJ1-5 TRBD1 TRBV6-6 CASSYGRGQEHQPQHF TGTGCCAGCAGTTACGGTAGGGGGCAGGAACATCAGCCCCAGCATTTT
13 . TRBJ2-5 . TRBV9 CASSVGAQETQYF TGTGCCAGCAGCGTAGGTGCTCAAGAGACCCAGTACTTC
13 . TRBJ1-4 . TRBV5-1 CASSLRGDEKLFF TGCGCCAGCAGCCTGCGGGGAGATGAAAAACTGTTTTTT
15 many TRBJ2-1 TRBD1 TRBV5-1 CASATGATQNNEQFF TGCGCCAGCGCGACAGGGGCCACCCAGAACAATGAGCAGTTCTTC
12 . TRBJ2-1 TRBD2 TRBV12-3/TRBV12-4 CATELAANEQFF TGTGCCACCGAACTAGCGGCCAATGAGCAGTTCTTC
14 . TRBJ1-6 TRBD1 TRBV7-9 CASSLRGRNSPLHF TGTGCCAGCAGCTTAAGGGGGCGGAATTCACCCCTCCACTTT
18 many TRBJ2-3 TRBD2 TRBV20-1 CSAREITSGGLSTDTQYF TGCAGTGCTAGAGAAATTACCAGCGGGGGGCTGAGCACAGATACGCAGTATTTT
11 . TRBJ1-1 . TRBV29-1 CSVERGGAAFF TGCAGCGTCGAGCGCGGGGGGGCGGCTTTCTTT
15 . TRBJ2-5 TRBD2 TRBV3-1 CASSSLAGAEETQYF TGTGCCAGCAGCTCCCTAGCGGGGGCCGAAGAGACCCAGTACTTC
15 few TRBJ2-1 TRBD1 TRBV5-1 CASSTRQGPYNEQFF TGCGCCAGCAGCACTCGACAGGGCCCCTACAATGAGCAGTTCTTC
16 few TRBJ2-7 . TRBV6-5 CASSYSNAGASYEQYF TGTGCCAGCAGTTACTCGAATGCAGGTGCCTCCTACGAGCAGTACTTC
17 . TRBJ2-2 TRBD2 TRBV6-2/TRBV6-3 CASSWRTSGTNTGELFF TGTGCCAGCAGTTGGAGGACTAGCGGGACAAACACCGGGGAGCTGTTTTTT
14 few TRBJ1-1 TRBD1 TRBV6-2/TRBV6-3 CASSRQGFNTEAFF TGTGCCAGCAGTCGACAGGGGTTTAACACTGAAGCTTTCTTT
13 . TRBJ1-2 . TRBV20-1 CSAGRYSNYGYTF TGCAGTGCGGGGAGGTATTCTAACTATGGCTACACCTTC
14 . TRBJ1-1 . TRBV5-1 CASSPRAQRDEAFF TGCGCCAGCAGCCCTCGGGCCCAGAGGGATGAAGCTTTCTTT
13 few TRBJ1-1 . TRBV5-1 CATSLSWGTEAFF TGCGCCACCAGCCTTTCCTGGGGAACTGAAGCTTTCTTT
20 once TRBJ1-5 . TRBV5-4 CASRGPEGPGSFQRNQPQHF TGTGCCAGCAGGGGCCCAGAGGGCCCCGGTAGTTTTCAGAGGAATCAGCCCCAGCATTTT
16 . TRBJ2-2 TRBD2 TRBV7-9 CASKGLAGTYTGELFF TGTGCCAGCAAGGGACTAGCGGGGACATACACCGGGGAGCTGTTTTTT
14 . TRBJ2-1 TRBD1 TRBV5-6 CASSVTDRGNEQFF TGTGCCAGCAGCGTCACGGACAGGGGCAATGAGCAGTTCTTC
15 . TRBJ2-3 TRBD2 TRBV7-3 CASSKFGGTTDTQYF TGTGCCAGCAGTAAATTCGGGGGGACCACAGATACGCAGTATTTT
17 . TRBJ2-7 TRBD2 TRBV7-3 CASSLTGSASGDYEQYF TGTGCCAGCAGCTTAACGGGAAGTGCTAGCGGGGACTACGAGCAGTACTTC
16 few TRBJ2-3 . TRBV7-9 CASSLVSQTGTDTQYF TGTGCCAGCAGCTTAGTTTCGCAGACTGGTACAGATACGCAGTATTTT
15 few TRBJ1-1 . TRBV5-1 CASSLGDHLNTEAFF TGCGCCAGCAGCTTGGGGGACCATTTGAACACTGAAGCTTTCTTT
13 . TRBJ2-3 . TRBV7-2 CASSFRPGDTQYF TGTGCCAGCAGCTTCCGCCCGGGAGATACGCAGTATTTT
14 . TRBJ2-7 . TRBV4-3 CASSPDFGPRGQYF TGCGCCAGCAGCCCGGATTTCGGCCCAAGAGGGCAGTACTTC
14 few TRBJ2-7 . TRBV11-2 CASRDNRASYEQYF TGTGCCAGCAGAGATAACAGAGCCTCCTACGAGCAGTACTTC